The 24 T cell receptor beta chains below all came from one sample that was sequenced in a study of pediatric ulcerative colitis (dated by TCRdb to about 2019). Libraries were built with the immunoSEQ multiplex PCR assay. The immuneACCESS repertoire file appears here via TCRdb, limited to in-frame rearrangements. These files lack a portion of the clones; in checked studies, under half of the deficit traces to unresolved V genes, and the cause of the others is not known. Recorded for this sample are 10,000 or so clones; about 87% of them occurred a single time. Jointly, the top ten make up roughly 6.4% of the sample. Sequencing was carried out using blood. All receptors derive from a girl between 10 and 17 years old with moderate ulcerative colitis.

The sample holds a few counts of this clone. The rearrangement links TRBV27 to TRBJ2-3; TRBD2 is a possible D gene (5 bases). Trimming took 2 bases from V and 1 from J, leaving 7 bases between them. Germline-derived CDR1 and CDR2 are MNHEY and SMNVEV (reference sequence). CDR3 length: 14 residues. CDR3 sequence (DNA): TGTGCCAGCAGTTTAATCGGGGGCACAGATACGCAGTATTTT. Translation: CASSLIGGTDTQYF.

The chain uses TRBV5-4 and TRBJ1-2; tentatively, D is TRBD1 (5 bases). The V gene's germline CDR1 is SGHNT and CDR2 YYREEE (reference sequence). V shed 4 bases and J shed 4 bases, with 14 bases lying between them. The CDR3 covers 14 residues. The CDR3 loop is CASSEQQDTYGYTF. The CDR3 DNA follows: TGTGCCAGCAGCGAACAACAGGACACCTATGGCTACACCTTC. The variable domain in full, with the rest retrieved from reference TRBV5-4 and TRBJ1-2, is ETGVTQSPTHLIKTRGQQVTLRCSSQSGHNTVSWYQQALGQGPQFIFQYYREEENGRGNFPPRFSGLQFPNYSSELNVNALELDDSALYLCASSEQQDTYGYTFGSGTRLTVV.

CDR3 sequence: CASSVAPSGVGDTQYF. CDR3 DNA: TGTGCCAGCAGCGTAGCACCTAGCGGGGTGGGAGATACGCAGTATTTT. This chain joins TRBV9 and TRBJ2-3; 9 bases are shared with TRBD2. V lost 0 bases, J lost 5 bases, and 7 bases stayed unmatched. The CDR3 is made up of 16 amino acids. Per germline, CDR1 SGDLS and CDR2 YYNGEE.

This chain connects TRBV5-6 to TRBJ1-1, with TRBD1 identical over 12 bases. Trimming at V came to 3 bases and at J to 3 bases, leaving 12 bases not matched to a gene. Germline CDR1 SGHDT, CDR2 YYEEEE. This CDR3 has 18 residues. CDR3 region: CASSWGTGGRSWDTEAFF. Here the CDR3 DNA reads TGTGCCAGCAGCTGGGGGACAGGGGGCAGAAGTTGGGACACTGAAGCTTTCTTT.

This chain connects TRBV18 to TRBJ1-5; 7 bases are shared with TRBD1. The ends lost 6 bases at V and 0 bases at J; junction bases unmatched: 5. CDR3 size: 15 residues. CDR1 is KGHSH and CDR2 is LQKENI in the germline V gene. The CDR3 bases are TGTGCCAGCTCGGGGGCAGGGGGTAGCAATCAGCCCCAGCATTTT. This sequence encodes CASSGAGGSNQPQHF. Looking up the rest from reference TRBV18 and TRBJ1-5 gives the full variable domain: NAGVMQNPRHLVRRRGQEARLRCSPMKGHSHVYWYRQLPEEGLKFMVYLQKENIIDESGMPKERFSAEFPKEGPSILRIQQVVRGDSAAYFCASSGAGGSNQPQHFGDGTRLSIL.

The genes are TRBV2 and TRBJ2-5; D is undetermined. The V gene lost 6 bases and the J gene lost 4 bases, with 9 bases spanning the gap. The germline CDR1 and CDR2 sequences are SNHLY and FYNNEI. This CDR3 spans 12 amino acids. The DNA for the CDR3 is TGTGCCAGCAGCTTTGAAAGAGAGACCCAGTACTTC. Encoded protein: CASSFERETQYF.

The rearrangement links TRBV5-1 to TRBJ2-3; the match to TRBD2 covers 8 bases. CDR3 length equals 16 residues. J lost 6 bases, V lost 6 bases, and 15 bases had no gene match. Germline V gives CDR1 SGHRS, CDR2 YFSETQ. CDR3 sequence: CASTPQGNGGADTQYF. CDR3 bases: TGCGCCAGCACCCCCCAGGGGAACGGGGGGGCGGATACGCAGTATTTT.

The chain carries TRBV5-6 and TRBJ2-1; a possible D gene is TRBD2 (6 bases). The CDR3 is 14 amino acids. Per the germline V gene, CDR1 is SGHDT and CDR2 is YYEEEE. The V gene lost 2 bases and the J gene lost 15 bases, with 21 bases spanning the gap. The CDR3 reads CASSLRAGLYSRFF. The CDR3, as DNA: TGTGCCAGCAGCTTACGAGCGGGTCTATATTCGCGGTTCTTC.

The chain is built from TRBV5-1 and TRBJ2-2, with 8 bases that match TRBD1. The germline CDR1 and CDR2 sequences are SGHRS and YFSETQ. V dropped 5 bases and J dropped 1; count of bases not matched to a gene: 4. CDR3 length: 15 amino acids. CDR3: CASSPDRGNTGELFF. As DNA, the CDR3 is TGCGCCAGCAGTCCAGACAGGGGGAACACCGGGGAGCTGTTTTTT.

The chain combines TRBV6-4 with TRBJ2-3; 12 nucleotides align to TRBD1. Germline lookup yields CDR1 MRHNA and CDR2 SNTAGT. V lost 6 bases to trimming and J lost 2 bases; unmatched junction nucleotides: 12. The CDR3 runs 18 residues. The CDR3 spells CASRHRDRGLLITDTQYF. Written as DNA, the CDR3 is TGTGCCAGCAGGCACCGGGACAGGGGGCTTTTAATCACAGATACGCAGTATTTT.

In its sample, this clone was seen once. The chain couples TRBV28 to TRBJ1-1, with D unclear. There are 15 residues in the CDR3. The germline V gene encodes CDR1 MDHEN and CDR2 SYDVKM. V was trimmed by 3 bases and J by 0 bases, leaving 11 bases between them. CDR3 region: CASSFLTEMNTEAFF. CDR3 coding DNA: TGTGCCAGCAGTTTCCTGACCGAGATGAACACTGAAGCTTTCTTT.

This chain joins TRBV25-1 and TRBJ1-2, with 9 bases lining up with TRBD1. With 5 bases clipped from V and 5 bases from J, the junction kept 12 bases outside the gene matches. This CDR3 contains 16 residues. The germline gives CDR1 MGHDK, CDR2 SYGVNS. CDR3: CASSPLPGQGAYGYTF. CDR3 coding DNA: TGTGCCAGCAGTCCCCTTCCGGGACAGGGAGCTTATGGCTACACCTTC.

The CDR3 sequence: CASRIVGADSYEQYF. As DNA, the CDR3 is TGTGCCAGCAGGATCGTGGGGGCGGACTCCTACGAGCAGTACTTC. The chain recombines TRBV27 with TRBJ2-7, with D possibly being TRBD1 (6 bases). Trimming removed 6 bases at V and 0 bases at J, with 15 bases between. This CDR3 region has 15 residues. Germline V gives CDR1 MNHEY, CDR2 SMNVEV (reference sequence).

The V gene is TRBV7-9, the J gene TRBJ1-2; no clear D gene. CDR1 and CDR2 from the germline V gene are SEHNR and FQNEAQ (reference sequence). Trimming took 0 bases from V and 5 from J, leaving 13 bases between them. The CDR3 is 15 amino acids. The DNA of the CDR3 is TGTGCCAGCAGCTTAGCGATGCGGCAGAGTTATGGCTACACCTTC. It codes for CASSLAMRQSYGYTF.

The V gene is TRBV7-9, the J gene TRBJ2-7; 7 bases agree with TRBD2. This CDR3 has 11 amino acids. Germline CDR1 is SEHNR and CDR2 is FQNEAQ (reference sequence). Germline trimming cut 10 bases from V and 6 bases from J; bases unmatched to any gene: 6. CDR3 amino acids: CATDKRGEQYF. The CDR3 DNA is TGTGCCACCGACAAGCGGGGCGAGCAGTACTTC.

The chain uses TRBV6-4 and TRBJ2-2; either TRBD1 or TRBD2 may supply D (6 bases each). In germline, CDR1 is MRHNA, CDR2 SNTAGT. This CDR3 has 14 residues. Trimming pared 5 bases from V and 7 bases from J, leaving 14 bases between. CDR3 in DNA: TGTGCCAGCAGTCCCCAGGGGAGGAGCGGGGAGCTGTTTTTT. Translation gives CASSPQGRSGELFF.

The V call is TRBV5-6, the J call TRBJ2-3; TRBD1 or TRBD2 may be the D gene (5 bases each). The CDR3 is 16 amino acids. The germline V gene encodes CDR1 SGHDT and CDR2 YYEEEE. V was clipped by 0 bases and J by 5 bases, with 16 bases between them. CDR3 sequence (DNA): TGTGCCAGCAGCTTGGTCTGGGGCAGTGGGGGAGATACGCAGTATTTT. It translates to CASSLVWGSGGDTQYF.

This clone was recorded only once. The chain carries TRBV18 and TRBJ2-7; no definite D call. The V gene lost 4 bases and the J gene lost 4 bases, with 5 bases spanning the gap. The CDR3 totals 11 residues. The V gene's germline CDR1 is KGHSH and CDR2 LQKENI. CDR3 DNA sequence: TGTGCCAGCTCACAGGGTTACGAGCAGTACTTC. Its protein product is CASSQGYEQYF.

CDR3 sequence (DNA): TGTGCCAGCAGCTTAGTTGGGGGTAACTATGGCTACACCTTC. It translates to CASSLVGGNYGYTF. The chain employs TRBV7-9 and TRBJ1-2; D may be TRBD1 (5 bases). This CDR3 is built from 14 residues. Germline V lookup: CDR1 SEHNR, CDR2 FQNEAQ (reference sequence). Between the trimmed V and J ends, which lost 1 base and 1 base, there was a span of 7 bases.

The chain employs TRBV23-1 and TRBJ2-7; 10 nucleotides line up with TRBD2. TRBV23-1 is filed as an ORF, its function uncertain. V shed 8 bases, J shed 3 bases, and the junction held 22 bases outside the gene matches. The CDR3 extends over 19 amino acids. The CDR3 spells CASRIEGETSGPDYYEQYF. The CDR3 DNA reads TGCGCCAGCCGAATCGAGGGGGAGACTAGCGGGCCAGATTACTACGAGCAGTACTTC.

This clone was recorded only once. The chain joins TRBV28 to TRBJ2-5; D unclear. This CDR3 is 15 amino acids long. Trimming took 2 bases from V and 5 from J, leaving 15 bases between them. From germline, CDR1 is MDHEN and CDR2 SYDVKM. In DNA form, the CDR3 reads TGTGCCAGCAGTTTAGGCGGAGCCTTACTTGAGACCCAGTACTTC. Translation gives CASSLGGALLETQYF.

This clone was counted a single time. The V gene is TRBV18, the J gene TRBJ2-7; TRBD2 aligns across 7 bases. The junction had 5 bases not matched to a gene; V was cut back by 0 bases and J by 3 bases. Germline assignment: CDR1 KGHSH and CDR2 LQKENI. The length of the CDR3 is 15 residues. The chain's CDR3 is CASSPPSGQVYEQYF. In nucleotides, the CDR3 is TGTGCCAGCTCACCACCTAGCGGGCAGGTCTACGAGCAGTACTTC.

The V and J genes are TRBV9 and TRBJ1-2, with TRBD1 matching over 7 bases. This CDR3 contains 16 residues. Unmatched junction bases numbered 10, after V lost 3 bases and J lost 2 bases. Looked up from germline, CDR1 is SGDLS and CDR2 is YYNGEE. The CDR3 spells CASSAGTADINYGYTF. For the CDR3, the DNA is TGTGCCAGCAGCGCGGGGACAGCTGATATAAACTATGGCTACACCTTC.

The genes are TRBV4-2 and TRBJ1-2; no reliable D call. V was trimmed by 3 bases and J by 1 base, leaving 6 bases between them. The CDR3 spans 13 residues. CDR1 is LGHNA, CDR2 YNFKEQ, per germline. The CDR3 DNA sequence: TGTGCCAGCAGCCAGAACATTAACTATGGCTACACCTTC. Translating gives CASSQNINYGYTF.